These 15 T cell receptor beta chains share one sample of origin, sequenced in a study of identical twins' blood T cells. TCRdb re-called the 5' RACE reads with MiXCR, one entry per CDR3 protein. Of a few hundred thousand distinct CDR3 sequences in the sample, roughly 28% were seen once. Material: PBMCs. These TCRs come from a woman aged 18 to 49 in good health.

This clonotype was picked up many times. In this CDR3 the conserved last residue, phenylalanine or tryptophan, is missing, so a read error is likely. It is unclear where the CDR3 begins or ends on the DNA, so no DNA is shown, and the CDR3 is as TCRdb lists it. The gene calls are TRBV12-3 or TRBV12-4 and TRBJ2-7; TRBD2, the D gene given by the table, was not confirmed from the DNA. The CDR3 region is 12 residues in length, termini included. CDR3 in amino acids: CASSLEPGWASI.

DNA of the CDR3: TGTGCCAGCAGCTTACGGGACAGTCGACAAGCTTTCTTT. This gives the protein CASSLRDSRQAFF. The chain couples TRBV7-9 to TRBJ1-1; 7 bases are shared with TRBD1. Losses at the gene ends were 2 bases for V and 9 bases for J; bases not matched to a gene: 6. Germline V gene data show CDR1 as SEHNR and CDR2 as FQNEAQ (reference sequence). There are 13 residues in the CDR3.

CDR3 DNA sequence: TGCGCCAGCAGCTTGGGAGCCATCTATGGCTACACCTTC. It is translated as CASSLGAIYGYTF. V usage is TRBV5-1 and J usage is TRBJ1-2, with D uncertain. The germline V gene encodes CDR1 SGHRS and CDR2 YFSETQ. CDR3 length: 13 amino acids. The V end lost 0 bases, the J end lost 4 bases, and 7 bases lay between the germline ends.

This clonotype occurred a few times. V gene TRBV6-5 combines with J gene TRBJ2-2, with D unclear. With 5 bases removed from V and 5 bases from J, the gap between germline ends came to 9 bases. Germline CDR1 reads MNHEY; CDR2 reads SVGAGI. CDR3 length: 13 amino acids. The CDR3: CASSIRRTGELFF. The CDR3 DNA follows: TGTGCCAGCAGTATTCGGAGAACCGGGGAGCTGTTTTTT.

This chain joins TRBV10-3 and TRBJ1-1; TRBD1 matches at 7 bases. CDR3 size: 11 residues. In germline, CDR1 is ENHRY, CDR2 SYGVKD. Trimming took 7 bases from V and 7 from J; bases not matched to a gene: 3. The CDR3 reads CAIKRQGEAFF. The CDR3 DNA follows: TGTGCCATCAAGAGACAGGGTGAAGCTTTCTTT.

The rearrangement links TRBV20-1 to TRBJ1-2; 8 bases are shared with TRBD1. The CDR3 has 16 residues. Germline V lookup: CDR1 DFQATT, CDR2 SNEGSKA (reference sequence). J was trimmed by 4 bases and V by 0 bases; bases with no gene match: 10. This CDR3 reads CSARDFRGQAPYGYTF. The CDR3 nucleotides read TGCAGTGCTAGAGATTTTAGGGGACAGGCCCCCTATGGCTACACCTTC.

The V and J genes are TRBV5-1 and TRBJ1-4; 7 bases line up with TRBD1. The V and J ends lost 0 bases and 10 bases, in that order; junction bases with no gene match: 0. Germline loops: CDR1 SGHRS, CDR2 YFSETQ. The CDR3 has 12 amino acids. The chain's CDR3 is CASSLGQGKLFF. The CDR3, as DNA: TGCGCCAGCAGCTTGGGACAGGGAAAACTGTTTTTT.

This clonotype was seen more than once but under ten times. The chain combines TRBV18 with TRBJ2-5; D might be TRBD1 (5 bases). The V and J ends lost 5 bases and 1 base respectively, with 11 bases between them. The CDR3 has 14 residues. Germline CDR1 and CDR2: KGHSH and LQKENI. The CDR3 protein is CASSATVFQETQYF. As DNA, the CDR3 is TGTGCCAGCTCAGCGACAGTTTTCCAAGAGACCCAGTACTTC.

The CDR3 loop is CSARVPSGTGGELFF. In DNA form, the CDR3 reads TGCAGTGCTAGAGTCCCTAGCGGGACCGGCGGGGAGCTGTTTTTT. The rearrangement uses TRBV20-1 and TRBJ2-2; 9 bases fit TRBD2. J gave up 7 bases and V 1 base, and 7 bases lay outside the gene matches. Germline values: CDR1 DFQATT, CDR2 SNEGSKA (reference sequence). The CDR3 is 15 residues long.

This clonotype was seen only a few times. The chain links TRBV6-9 to TRBJ1-2, with TRBD1 identical over 7 bases. The germline V gene encodes CDR1 MNHGY and CDR2 SVAAGI. The CDR3 sequence is 13 residues long. The V and J ends lost 2 bases and 8 bases, in that order; junction bases with no gene match: 5. The CDR3 loop reads CASSYRGGSGYTF. The CDR3 DNA reads TGTGCCAGCAGTTATCGAGGGGGCTCGGGCTACACCTTC.

V gene TRBV7-9 combines with J gene TRBJ2-1; 12 bases agree with TRBD2. Trimming took 6 bases from V and 8 from J; bases not matched to a gene: 8. The CDR3 totals 15 residues. Germline V CDR1 and CDR2: SEHNR, FQNEAQ (reference sequence). The CDR3 DNA reads TGTGCCAGCAGTCCTACTAGCGGGGGGCTCGATGAGCAGTTCTTC. It yields the protein CASSPTSGGLDEQFF.

This clonotype turned up a few times. The CDR3, as DNA: TGTGCCAGCAGCTTAGTGTGGGACGGCTACACCTTC. Protein: CASSLVWDGYTF. The chain is built from TRBV7-9 and TRBJ1-2; perhaps TRBD1 as D (5 bases). Trimming removed 1 base at V and 8 bases at J, with 8 bases between. Germline V CDR1 and CDR2: SEHNR, FQNEAQ (reference sequence). This CDR3 is 12 amino acids long.

This clonotype occurred many times. This chain connects TRBV7-2 to TRBJ1-5; the D is unclear. Trimming removed 4 bases from V and 4 bases from J, with 5 bases in between. From germline, CDR1 is SGHTA and CDR2 FQGNSA. The length of the CDR3 is 12 residues. The CDR3 spells CASSSTNQPQHF. For the CDR3, the DNA is TGTGCCAGCAGCTCTACAAATCAGCCCCAGCATTTT.

This clonotype has just a few counts. This rearrangement joins TRBV29-1 to TRBJ1-1; D remains ambiguous. Germline assignment: CDR1 SQVTM and CDR2 ANQGSEA. The CDR3 totals 10 residues. With 6 bases removed from V and 8 bases from J, the gap between germline ends came to 10 bases. The CDR3 DNA follows: TGCAGCGTGGCGTCAGCAGAAGCTTTCTTT. It specifies CSVASAEAFF. The complete variable domain, with remaining parts taken from reference TRBV29-1 and TRBJ1-1, reads SAVISQKPSRDICQRGTSLTIQCQVDSQVTMMFWYRQQPGQSLTLIATANQGSEATYESGFVIDKFPISRPNLTFSTLTVSNMSPEDSSIYLCSVASAEAFFGQGTRLTVV.

The chain carries TRBV5-6 and TRBJ2-3; D is unresolved. The V end lost 4 bases, the J end lost 2 bases, and 11 bases lay between the germline ends. The CDR3 loop spans 14 amino acids. Per germline, CDR1 SGHDT and CDR2 YYEEEE. CDR3 amino acids: CASSERFVTDTQYF. For the CDR3, the DNA is TGTGCCAGCAGCGAGAGATTCGTCACAGATACGCAGTATTTT.